The T cell receptor beta chain described here comes from a study of regulatory T cells in long-lasting Graves disease. About the research overall: Patients newly diagnosed with Graves' had been on antithyroid drugs for under 3 months.

Germline assignment: CDR1 LNHDA and CDR2 SQIVND (reference sequence). The V end lost 3 bases, the J end lost 4 bases, and 13 bases lay between the germline ends. CDR3 length: 14 residues. Arm-PCR of CDR3 regions and iRepertoire HTBI primers were used to build TCR beta libraries. TCRdb reprocessed the multiplex PCR reads via MiXCR and lists one record per CDR3 protein. The repertoire includes roughly 520,000 distinct CDR3 sequences, more than 10% of them detected once, and roughly 8.2% sits in the top ten. This clonotype was counted many times. Time point denoted: newly diagnosed GD, antithyroid drugs for less than 3 months. Following extraction of RNA from PBMCs, that RNA was used to make the TCR library. By American Thyroid Association guidelines, Graves' disease was diagnosed in the cohort. These same records also appear under a second study, on T cells in Graves' hyperthyroidism and ophthalmopathy. That paper states: First-round RT-PCR targeting the TCR CDR3 was performed with the HTBI primer set.

The TCR was taken from a woman aged 30 to 39 with Graves disease. This chain connects TRBV19 to TRBJ2-7; weak D call: TRBD1 (5 bases). The sample here was peripheral blood mononuclear cells (PBMCs), taken at new diagnosis, from a patient treated with antithyroid drugs. The CDR3, as DNA: TGTGCCAGTAGTATCCAGGGTAGTAAATACGAGCAGTACTTC. Translation: CASSIQGSKYEQYF.